The clone carrying this T cell receptor (beta chain) has just one count. The CDR3 consists of 13 residues. CDR1 is MGHRA and CDR2 is YSYEKL in the germline V gene. V lost 4 bases to trimming and J lost 4 bases, with 10 bases between them. The sample is drawn from a study of vaccination and CD4 T cells after COVID-19. Time point indicated: late sampling 161 to 241 days after vaccination in a few convalescent patients. Using its own MiXCR run on the PCR reads, TCRdb lists one record per CDR3 protein. The data show approximately 40,000 distinct CDR3 sequences, 36% seen once. This specimen consisted of CD4+ T cells from blood, obtained about 7 months after SARS-CoV-2 vaccination. The receptor was isolated from a human donor who had recovered from COVID-19. This rearrangement joins TRBV4-1 to TRBJ2-5; D unresolved. The CDR3 reads CASSLLPRETQYF. The CDR3, as DNA: TGCGCCAGCAGCCTCCTCCCCCGAGAGACCCAGTACTTC.